The clone carrying this TCR beta chain was found many times. The antigen is unknown. These data are taken from a study of T-cell reconstitution after alpha-beta-depleted transplantation in children. Study-wide points: Alpha-beta T cells present about two months after transplant were reported to originate from several hundred expanded graft clones. When one year had passed after transplant, most T-cell counts and diversity came from newly produced T cells.

This CDR3 is built from 12 residues. Germline-derived CDR1 and CDR2 are MNHEY and SVGEGT. V lost 6 bases, J lost 6 bases, and 12 bases lay in between. Preparation of the TCRbeta library involved a method that used unique molecular identifiers. From the PCR reads, TCRdb called clonotypes with MiXCR, one entry per CDR3 protein. The repertoire has around 300,000 distinct CDR3 sequences, 6.5% to 9% of them found once; the top ten carry about 9.3%. This sample comprised peripheral blood, obtained 360 days after TCRalphabeta/CD19-depleted stem cell transplant. The chain recombines TRBV6-2 or TRBV6-3 with TRBJ2-7; no definite D call. The sequence was collected from a female patient under 10 years old who had a stem cell transplant for Fanconi anemia, so the T cells may come from the graft donor. The CDR3 reads CASSLPPGEQYF. The CDR3 bases are TGTGCCAGCAGCCTACCTCCAGGCGAGCAGTACTTC.